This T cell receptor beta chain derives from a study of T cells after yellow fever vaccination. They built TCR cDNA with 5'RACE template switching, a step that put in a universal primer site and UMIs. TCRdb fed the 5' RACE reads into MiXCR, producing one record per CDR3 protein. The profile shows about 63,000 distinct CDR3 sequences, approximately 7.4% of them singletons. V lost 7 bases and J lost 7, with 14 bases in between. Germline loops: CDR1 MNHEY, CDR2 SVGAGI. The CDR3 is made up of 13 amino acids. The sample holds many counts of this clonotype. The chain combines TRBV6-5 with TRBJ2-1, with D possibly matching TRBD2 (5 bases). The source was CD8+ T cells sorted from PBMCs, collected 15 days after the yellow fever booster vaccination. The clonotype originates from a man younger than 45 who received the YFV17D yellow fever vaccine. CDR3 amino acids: CASTDGVANEQFF. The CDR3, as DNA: TGTGCCAGCACCGACGGGGTTGCAAATGAGCAGTTCTTC.